This T cell receptor (beta chain) was recorded in a study of blood T cell repertoires in COVID-19. About the study: Material from acute and convalescent COVID-19 was sourced from the United States, Italy and Spain. PBMCs, B-cell-depleted T cells, or T cells were the source of the cDNA or gDNA that made up the material.

Study processing details: Amplification from reference gene primers served as the basis for estimated nucleated cell counts. Produced via immunoSEQ multiplex PCR; TCRdb's table is partial and in-frame only. V and J calls and clone size are copied from that table; D and trimming were computed from the DNA. Counted here are 100,000 to 110,000 clones, 85% occurring once; the ten biggest clones make up roughly an eighth. The sample taken for sequencing was peripheral blood. The clonotype was recovered from a man aged 50 to 60 with active or convalescent COVID-19.

The chain's CDR3 is CASSKTGGTEQFF. The CDR3, as DNA: TGTGCCAGTAGTAAGACGGGTGGTACGGAGCAGTTCTTC. The V and J genes are TRBV19 and TRBJ2-1; no clear D. CDR1 and CDR2 (germline): LNHDA, SQIVND (reference sequence). Trimming removed 4 bases at V and 10 bases at J, with 14 bases between. The CDR3 runs to 13 residues.